The 29 T cell receptor beta chains given below trace back to one sample, sequenced in a study of shared clonotypes between healthy human individuals. The data were produced by immunoSEQ multiplex PCR, yet TCRdb's version contains in-frame clones alone and is incomplete. The sample holds about 2,100,000 clones, about 92% seen once. Naive CD8 cells, CD45RO-negative and positively selected for CCR7, excluded terminally differentiated effector memory CD45RA+ cells. The material sequenced was naive CD8+ T cells from PBMCs. These receptors all stem from a young man in good health. Some clones in this sample may be carry-over from other donors' samples.

This chain uses TRBV6-6 with TRBJ2-1, with 9 nucleotides matching TRBD1. The germline V gene has CDR1 MNHNY and CDR2 SVGAGI (reference sequence). The V segment lost 8 bases and the J segment 8 bases; nucleotides outside the gene matches: 16. This CDR3 region has 16 residues. The CDR3 spells CASAAWGTGSIDEQFF. DNA of the CDR3: TGTGCCAGCGCCGCCTGGGGGACAGGGTCAATCGATGAGCAGTTCTTC.

The table lists this clone with a count of one. The gene calls are TRBV2 and TRBJ2-1; D remains ambiguous. V was trimmed by 6 bases and J by 7 bases, leaving 10 bases between them. From germline, CDR1 is SNHLY and CDR2 FYNNEI. The CDR3 length is 12 residues. CDR3 sequence reads: CASSLSWNEQFF. As DNA, the CDR3 is TGTGCCAGCAGCCTTTCCTGGAATGAGCAGTTCTTC.

This CDR3 reads CAWTERRPQSLVAELFF. DNA for the CDR3: TGTGCCTGGACGGAGAGGAGGCCCCAATCCTTAGTTGCGGAGCTGTTTTTT. This sequence joins TRBV30 and TRBJ2-2; D possibly corresponds to TRBD2 (5 bases). Germline CDR1 GTSNPN, CDR2 SVGIG (reference sequence). The CDR3 runs 17 residues. V gave up 4 bases and J gave up 10 bases, with 28 bases separating them.

V is TRBV7-2 and J is TRBJ1-1, with a possible D match to TRBD1 (5 bases). The CDR3 is made up of 15 amino acids. Trimming shortened V by 4 bases and J by 8 bases, and 20 bases separated the two germline ends. Germline CDR1 reads SGHTA; CDR2 reads FQGNSA. CDR3 bases: TGTGCCAGCAGCTACCTTAATGTCAGGGTCTTAGAAGCTTTCTTT. It encodes CASSYLNVRVLEAFF.

In this sample, this clone turned up once. The V gene is TRBV6-1, the J gene TRBJ2-1; TRBD2 agrees at 9 bases. The germline gives CDR1 MNHNS, CDR2 SASEGT. The CDR3 is 14 residues long. The J segment lost 7 bases and the V segment lost 4 bases, leaving 5 bases of the junction unmatched. The CDR3 sequence is CASSVWLAGNEQFF. The CDR3 nucleotides are TGTGCCAGCAGTGTGTGGCTAGCGGGGAATGAGCAGTTCTTC.

The chain recombines TRBV23-1 with TRBJ2-1; TRBD1 matches 10 bases. TRBV23-1 is an ORF, and what it does is uncertain. With 0 bases clipped from V and 5 bases from J, the junction kept 19 bases outside the gene matches. This CDR3 has 21 amino acids. CDR3 bases: TGCGCCAGCAGTCAATCAGAGGGCGGAGGTTTGCGGGACAGGGGCGACAATGAGCAGTTCTTC. Protein: CASSQSEGGGLRDRGDNEQFF.

This clone was picked up one time. The chain has TRBV11-3 and TRBJ2-2; D possibly matches TRBD1 or TRBD2 (5 bases each). The germline V gene encodes CDR1 SGHNT and CDR2 YENEEA. V was pared by 4 bases and J by 2 bases, with 11 bases between. This CDR3 has 15 residues. DNA of the CDR3: TGTGCCAGCAGCTACGGGACCCTAAACACCGGGGAGCTGTTTTTT. Translation gives CASSYGTLNTGELFF. Full variable domain (missing parts from reference TRBV11-3 and TRBJ2-2): EAGVVQSPRYKIIEKKQPVAFWCNPISGHNTLYWYLQNLGQGPELLIRYENEEAVDDSQLPKDRFSAERLKGVDSTLKIQPAELGDSAVYLCASSYGTLNTGELFFGEGSRLTVL.

CDR3 in DNA: TGTGCCAGCAGCGTAGGGGACGGTGGAGCAAGGCAGTTCTTC. Translation gives CASSVGDGGARQFF. The chain links TRBV9 to TRBJ2-1; D may correspond to TRBD1 or TRBD2 (5 bases each). This CDR3 comprises 14 residues. V lost 0 bases to trimming and J lost 12 bases, with 16 bases between them. Per germline, CDR1 SGDLS and CDR2 YYNGEE.

CDR3 amino acids: CASSLRTSGWETQYF. DNA for the CDR3: TGTGCCAGCAGCCTACGGACTAGCGGATGGGAGACCCAGTACTTC. The chain couples TRBV7-9 to TRBJ2-5, with 10 nucleotides matching TRBD2. V lost 5 bases to trimming and J lost 5 bases; unmatched junction nucleotides: 8. The CDR3 has 15 amino acids. The germline V gene encodes CDR1 SEHNR and CDR2 FQNEAQ (reference sequence).

The rearrangement uses TRBV11-2 and TRBJ2-1, with 8 bases identical to TRBD2. Trimming took 1 base from V and 6 from J; bases not matched to a gene: 11. The length of the CDR3 is 17 residues. CDR1 and CDR2 from the germline V gene are SGHAT and FQNNGV. The CDR3 sequence is CASSLVGQREFGNEQFF. The CDR3 coding sequence is TGTGCCAGCAGCTTAGTGGGGCAGCGGGAGTTCGGCAATGAGCAGTTCTTC.

The chain recombines TRBV5-6 with TRBJ2-1, with D maybe TRBD1 (6 bases). From germline, CDR1 is SGHDT and CDR2 YYEEEE. The CDR3 length is 15 residues. V lost 6 bases to trimming and J lost 6 bases, with 19 bases between them. CDR3 in amino acids: CASTPGLGASNEQFF. The DNA of the CDR3 is TGTGCCAGCACCCCGGGTTTGGGGGCAAGCAATGAGCAGTTCTTC.

This chain joins TRBV9 and TRBJ2-1; TRBD2 aligns across 9 bases. The CDR3 loop spans 17 amino acids. J lost 7 bases, V lost 4 bases, and 15 bases had no gene match. The V gene's germline CDR1 is SGDLS and CDR2 YYNGEE. This CDR3 is CASSLPMSVAGVNEQFF. In DNA, the CDR3 is TGTGCCAGCAGCCTCCCAATGTCGGTAGCGGGAGTTAATGAGCAGTTCTTC. The whole variable domain, remainder taken from reference TRBV9 and TRBJ2-1, is DSGVTQTPKHLITATGQRVTLRCSPRSGDLSVYWYQQSLDQGLQFLIQYYNGEERAKGNILERFSAQQFPDLHSELNLSSLELGDSALYFCASSLPMSVAGVNEQFFGPGTRLTVL.

The chain employs TRBV14 and TRBJ2-3, with D uncertain. Germline V gene sequence: CDR1 SGHDN, CDR2 FVKESK. The CDR3 is 14 amino acids. V was shortened by 0 bases and J by 4 bases, with 8 bases between the two germline ends. The CDR3, as DNA: TGTGCCAGCAGCCAAGATCTCCGTTCAGATACGCAGTATTTT. It translates to CASSQDLRSDTQYF.

V gene TRBV5-1 combines with J gene TRBJ1-1; D might be TRBD1 (5 bases). CDR1 is SGHRS, CDR2 YFSETQ, per germline. CDR3 length: 14 amino acids. Trimming pared 4 bases from V and 2 bases from J, leaving 12 bases between. Here the CDR3 DNA reads TGCGCCAGCAGCCCCCGACAGATTAACACTGAAGCTTTCTTT. Amino acids: CASSPRQINTEAFF. Drawing the rest from reference TRBV5-1 and TRBJ1-1, the complete variable domain is KAGVTQTPRYLIKTRGQQVTLSCSPISGHRSVSWYQQTPGQGLQFLFEYFSETQRNKGNFPGRFSGRQFSNSRSEMNVSTLELGDSALYLCASSPRQINTEAFFGQGTRLTVV.

The genes are TRBV11-1 and TRBJ2-4; 8 bases agree with TRBD2. The V gene end was trimmed by 5 bases and the J gene end by 0 bases; junction bases not matched to a gene: 6. This CDR3 is 16 amino acids long. The germline gives CDR1 SGHAT, CDR2 FQDESV (reference sequence). The CDR3 DNA reads as TGTGCCAGCAGCCAGCCTAGCGGGTTAGCCAAAAACATTCAGTACTTC. Translated, it gives CASSQPSGLAKNIQYF.

CDR3 in DNA: TGTGCCAGCAGTTTGTTTTCGGGCAGGGGACGGGAGACCCAGTACTTC. Translating it yields CASSLFSGRGRETQYF. The chain links TRBV27 to TRBJ2-5, with TRBD1 as a possible D gene (6 bases). This CDR3 spans 16 amino acids. Trimming shortened V by 3 bases and J by 5 bases, and 19 bases separated the two germline ends. Germline CDR1 reads MNHEY; CDR2 reads SMNVEV (reference sequence).

The V gene is TRBV27, the J gene TRBJ2-5; D is perhaps TRBD1 or TRBD2 (5 bases each). V was cut by 5 bases and J by 5 bases, with 12 bases left in between. CDR3 length: 13 residues. Germline V gene lookup returns CDR1 MNHEY and CDR2 SMNVEV (reference sequence). The CDR3 DNA reads as TGTGCCAGCAGTAGGGACGACGGGGAGACCCAGTACTTC. The encoded protein is CASSRDDGETQYF.

J is TRBJ2-3 and V is TRBV10-3, with 8 positions matching TRBD2. V shed 2 bases and J 4 bases; nucleotides not matched to a gene: 11. Germline CDR1 and CDR2: ENHRY and SYGVKD. The CDR3 totals 17 residues. This CDR3 reads CAISEPEVGLGADTQYF. As DNA, the CDR3 is TGTGCCATCAGTGAGCCAGAGGTGGGACTAGGGGCAGATACGCAGTATTTT.

A remark on this clone: This same CDR3 is encoded by further DNA sequences in the sample. The chain employs TRBV4-1 and TRBJ2-7; D may be TRBD1 (8 bases). The CDR3 is 15 residues long. Trimming pared 0 bases from V and 5 bases from J, leaving 14 bases between. CDR1 is MGHRA, CDR2 YSYEKL, per germline. The chain's CDR3 is CASSQDRGRGNEQYF. Here the CDR3 DNA reads TGCGCCAGCAGCCAAGACAGGGGGCGGGGGAACGAGCAGTACTTC.

In this sample, this clone turned up once. The chain couples TRBV7-2 to TRBJ2-1, with 8 nucleotides matching TRBD2. The germline V gene encodes CDR1 SGHTA and CDR2 FQGNSA. CDR3 size: 14 residues. The V segment lost 2 bases and the J segment 4 bases; nucleotides outside the gene matches: 1. Written as DNA, the CDR3 is TGTGCCAGCAGCTTAACGGGAGGGTACAATGAGCAGTTCTTC. Translation gives CASSLTGGYNEQFF. Looking up the rest from reference TRBV7-2 and TRBJ2-1 gives the full variable domain: GAGVSQSPSNKVTEKGKDVELRCDPISGHTALYWYRQSLGQGLEFLIYFQGNSAPDKSGLPSDRFSAERTGGSVSTLTIQRTQQEDSAVYLCASSLTGGYNEQFFGPGTRLTVL.

The V and J genes are TRBV27 and TRBJ2-3; TRBD2 matches at 10 bases. This CDR3 comprises 17 residues. Germline lookup yields CDR1 MNHEY and CDR2 SMNVEV (reference sequence). V shed 5 bases and J 0 bases; nucleotides not matched to a gene: 8. The CDR3 DNA reads as TGTGCCAGCAGTCTACTAGCGGGATTCCCTAGCACAGATACGCAGTATTTT. It codes for CASSLLAGFPSTDTQYF.

The chain combines TRBV7-9 with TRBJ1-1; maybe TRBD1 (6 bases). The CDR3 covers 16 residues. In germline, CDR1 is SEHNR, CDR2 FQNEAQ (reference sequence). V was cut by 1 base and J by 3 bases, with 15 bases left in between. CDR3 amino acids: CASSLGSGGWDTEAFF. Written as DNA, the CDR3 is TGTGCCAGCAGCTTAGGGTCGGGGGGCTGGGACACTGAAGCTTTCTTT.

The rearrangement links TRBV11-2 to TRBJ1-1, with D unresolved. From germline, CDR1 is SGHAT and CDR2 FQNNGV. Deletions cut 5 bases from V and 0 bases from J, with 10 bases between. This CDR3 has 14 residues. The chain's CDR3 is CASSLGILNTEAFF. DNA of the CDR3: TGTGCCAGCAGCCTCGGGATACTGAACACTGAAGCTTTCTTT.

The chain couples TRBV19 to TRBJ1-2; TRBD1 is a possible D gene (6 bases). Germline CDR1 reads LNHDA; CDR2 reads SQIVND (reference sequence). V dropped 6 bases and J dropped 4 bases, with 18 bases sitting between them. The CDR3 spans 15 residues. The CDR3: CASSTTQGSPYGYTF. The CDR3 coding sequence is TGTGCCAGTAGCACAACACAGGGATCCCCCTATGGCTACACCTTC.

On this clone: Distinct nucleotide sequences in the sample also encode this CDR3. The genes are TRBV27 and TRBJ1-2; D possibly corresponds to TRBD1 (5 bases). Germline lookup yields CDR1 MNHEY and CDR2 SMNVEV (reference sequence). Trimming removed 6 bases from V and 3 bases from J, with 11 bases in between. This CDR3 has 13 amino acids. CDR3 residues: CASRGTGDYGYTF. For the CDR3, the DNA is TGTGCCAGCAGGGGGACGGGAGACTATGGCTACACCTTC.

In regard to this clone: The same CDR3 arises from other DNA sequences in this sample as well. The V and J genes are TRBV9 and TRBJ2-6; D gene unclear. Trimming shortened V by 0 bases and J by 0 bases, and 4 bases separated the two germline ends. Germline CDR1 is SGDLS and CDR2 is YYNGEE. This CDR3 comprises 15 residues. The CDR3 here is CASSVGVSGANVLTF. The CDR3 nucleotides are TGTGCCAGCAGCGTAGGGGTCTCTGGGGCCAACGTCCTGACTTTC.

This chain connects TRBV10-3 to TRBJ1-1; D might be TRBD1 (6 bases). Germline CDR1 ENHRY, CDR2 SYGVKD. V lost 11 bases and J lost 2, with 24 bases in between. The CDR3 has 16 residues. The CDR3 nucleotides read TGTGCCTCCACAAACGCTGGGGGCTTCCGAAACACTGAAGCTTTCTTT. Amino acids: CASTNAGGFRNTEAFF.

The J gene is TRBJ2-5, the V gene TRBV6-1; D not resolved. Germline V gene lookup returns CDR1 MNHNS and CDR2 SASEGT. Trimming cost V 8 bases and J 3 bases, with 19 bases left between them. This CDR3 has 15 residues. DNA for the CDR3: TGTGCCAGCGTATACCCCGCCGATCCCAAAGAGACCCAGTACTTC. This translates into CASVYPADPKETQYF.

The chain has TRBV7-9 and TRBJ2-1; D gene unclear. The CDR3 loop spans 12 amino acids. V shed 3 bases and J shed 6 bases, with 6 bases lying between them. The germline V gene has CDR1 SEHNR and CDR2 FQNEAQ (reference sequence). CDR3 amino acids: CASSFSPNEQFF. Written as DNA, the CDR3 is TGTGCCAGCAGCTTTTCCCCCAATGAGCAGTTCTTC. The entire variable domain, with the rest obtained from reference TRBV7-9 and TRBJ2-1, is as follows: DTGVSQNPRHKITKRGQNVTFRCDPISEHNRLYWYRQTLGQGPEFLTYFQNEAQLEKSRLLSDRFSAERPKGSFSTLEIQRTEQGDSAMYLCASSFSPNEQFFGPGTRLTVL.